This T cell receptor (beta chain) was documented in a study of cytomegalovirus exposure and HLA in healthy donors. The study, taken as a whole, reports: Accurate predictions that matched the HLA-A and HLA-B alleles of most subjects were reportedly made from TCR beta sequences. Several of the most significant clusters were apparently associated with common viral pathogens in a later analysis. The authors later linked a missense DCLRE1C variant to TCR beta V- and J-gene trimming. CMV antigen specificity of three CMV-associated chains was confirmed in vitro.

J lost 7 bases, V lost 5 bases, and 10 bases had no gene match. The CDR3 extends over 15 amino acids. The germline gives CDR1 SGHRS, CDR2 YFSETQ. PCR employed 60 Vbeta and 13 Jbeta primers. Profiling relied on immunoSEQ multiplex PCR, and the TCRdb table lists in-frame clones only, not all of them. This table holds approximately 150,000 clones, around 80% found once. For this clone: As yet, its antigen is unknown.

Sequenced: PBMCs. The gene calls are TRBV5-1 and TRBJ2-7; 12 nucleotides match TRBD2. This receptor was identified in a man in his forties in good health and CMV-seronegative. DNA for the CDR3: TGCGCCAGCAGAAAGGGACTAGCGGGCCCTGGGGAGCAGTACTTC. The encoded protein is CASRKGLAGPGEQYF.